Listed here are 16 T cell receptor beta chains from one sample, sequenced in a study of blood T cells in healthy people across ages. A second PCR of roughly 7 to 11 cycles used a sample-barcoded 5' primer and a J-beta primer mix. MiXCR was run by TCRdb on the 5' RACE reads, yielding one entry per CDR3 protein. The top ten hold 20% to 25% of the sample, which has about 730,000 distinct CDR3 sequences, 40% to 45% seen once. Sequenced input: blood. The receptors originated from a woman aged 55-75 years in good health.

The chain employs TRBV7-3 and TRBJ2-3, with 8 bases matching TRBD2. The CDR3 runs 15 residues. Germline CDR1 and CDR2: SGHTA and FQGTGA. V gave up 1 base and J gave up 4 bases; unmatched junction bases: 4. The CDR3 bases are TGTGCCAGCAGCTTAAGTAGCGGGGACCCAGATACGCAGTATTTT. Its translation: CASSLSSGDPDTQYF.

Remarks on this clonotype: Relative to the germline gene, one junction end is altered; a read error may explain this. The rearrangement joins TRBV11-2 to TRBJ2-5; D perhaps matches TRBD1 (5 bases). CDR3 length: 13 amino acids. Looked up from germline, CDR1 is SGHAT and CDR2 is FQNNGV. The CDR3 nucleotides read TGTGCCAGCAACTTAGCCCAGGGAGAGACCCAGTACTTC. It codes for CASNLAQGETQYF.

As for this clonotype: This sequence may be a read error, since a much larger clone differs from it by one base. The CDR3 loop reads CASTHLRGRGYTF. CDR3 sequence (DNA): TGTGCCAGCACCCATTTACGGGGACGAGGCTACACCTTC. The chain carries TRBV12-3 or TRBV12-4 and TRBJ1-2, with TRBD1 as a possible D gene (5 bases). V shed 7 bases and J shed 8 bases, with 17 bases lying between them. This CDR3 is built from 13 residues.

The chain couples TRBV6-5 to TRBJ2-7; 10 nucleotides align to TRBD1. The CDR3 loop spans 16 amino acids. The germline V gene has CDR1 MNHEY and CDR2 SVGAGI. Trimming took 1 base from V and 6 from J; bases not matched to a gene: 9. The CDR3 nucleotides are TGTGCCAGCAGTTACTTGCCGGGACAGGGGCGCGGCGAGCAGTACTTC. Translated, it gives CASSYLPGQGRGEQYF.

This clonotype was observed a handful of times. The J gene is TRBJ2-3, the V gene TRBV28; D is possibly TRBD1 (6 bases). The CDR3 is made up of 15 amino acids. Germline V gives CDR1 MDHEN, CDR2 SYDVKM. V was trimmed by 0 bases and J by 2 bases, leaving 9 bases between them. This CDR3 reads CASSLWQGFTDTQYF. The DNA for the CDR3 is TGTGCCAGCAGTTTATGGCAGGGGTTCACAGATACGCAGTATTTT.

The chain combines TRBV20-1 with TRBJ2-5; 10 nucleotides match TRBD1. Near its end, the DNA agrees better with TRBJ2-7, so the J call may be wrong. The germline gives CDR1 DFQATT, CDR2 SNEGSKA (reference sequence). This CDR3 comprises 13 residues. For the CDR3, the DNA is TGCAGTGCTTCTAGGACAGGGGGCTACGAGCAGTACTTC. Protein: CSASRTGGYEQYF.

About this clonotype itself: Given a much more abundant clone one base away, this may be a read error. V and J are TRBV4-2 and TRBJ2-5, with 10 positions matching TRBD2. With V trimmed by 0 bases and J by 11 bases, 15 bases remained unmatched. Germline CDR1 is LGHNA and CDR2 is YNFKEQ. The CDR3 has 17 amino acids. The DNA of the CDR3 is TGTGCCAGCAGCCAAGATGGGAGCGGGAGGGCCAAGTATGAGCAGTACTTC. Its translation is CASSQDGSGRAKYEQYF.

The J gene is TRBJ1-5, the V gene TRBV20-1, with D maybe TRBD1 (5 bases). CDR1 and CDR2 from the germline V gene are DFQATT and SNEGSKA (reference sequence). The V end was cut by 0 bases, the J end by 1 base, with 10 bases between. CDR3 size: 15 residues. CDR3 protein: CSARDGGVSNQPQHF. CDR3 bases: TGCAGTGCTAGAGATGGGGGTGTGAGCAATCAGCCCCAGCATTTT.

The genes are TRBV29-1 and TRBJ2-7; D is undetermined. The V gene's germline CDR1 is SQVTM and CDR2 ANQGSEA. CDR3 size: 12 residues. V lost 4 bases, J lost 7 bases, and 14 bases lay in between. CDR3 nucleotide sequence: TGCAGCGTTGCTGCCAGGAGTATGGAGCAGTACTTC. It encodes CSVAARSMEQYF.

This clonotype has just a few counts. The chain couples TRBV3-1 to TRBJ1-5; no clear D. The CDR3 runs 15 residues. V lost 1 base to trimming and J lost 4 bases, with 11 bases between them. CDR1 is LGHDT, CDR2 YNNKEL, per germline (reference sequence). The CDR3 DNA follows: TGTGCCAGCAGCCAAGGAGGGCAGATGAATCAGCCCCAGCATTTT. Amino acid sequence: CASSQGGQMNQPQHF.

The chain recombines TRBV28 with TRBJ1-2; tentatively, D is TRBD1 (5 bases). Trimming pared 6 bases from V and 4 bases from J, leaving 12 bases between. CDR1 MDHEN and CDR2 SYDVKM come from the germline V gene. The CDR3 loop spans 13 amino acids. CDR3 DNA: TGTGCCAGCAGCACTAGGGGTGCCTATGGCTACACCTTC. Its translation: CASSTRGAYGYTF.

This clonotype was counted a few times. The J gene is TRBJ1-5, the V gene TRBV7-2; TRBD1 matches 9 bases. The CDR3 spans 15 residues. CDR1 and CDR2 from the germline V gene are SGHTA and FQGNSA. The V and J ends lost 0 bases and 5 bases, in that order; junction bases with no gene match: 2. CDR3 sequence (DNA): TGTGCCAGCAGCTTAGCCACAGGGGGCTATCAGCCCCAGCATTTT. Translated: CASSLATGGYQPQHF.

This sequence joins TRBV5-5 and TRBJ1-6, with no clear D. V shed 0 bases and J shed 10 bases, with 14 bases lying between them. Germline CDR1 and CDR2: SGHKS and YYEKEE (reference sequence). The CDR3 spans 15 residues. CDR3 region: CASSLAGEVGSPLHF. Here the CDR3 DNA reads TGTGCCAGCAGCTTGGCTGGGGAGGTTGGATCACCCCTCCACTTT.

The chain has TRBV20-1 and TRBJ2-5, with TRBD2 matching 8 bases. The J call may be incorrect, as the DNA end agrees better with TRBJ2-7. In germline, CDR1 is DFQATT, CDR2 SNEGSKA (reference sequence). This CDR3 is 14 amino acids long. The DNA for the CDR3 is TGCAGTGCTGAGATACCCGGGGGGGGCTACGAGCAGTACTTC. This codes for CSAEIPGGGYEQYF.

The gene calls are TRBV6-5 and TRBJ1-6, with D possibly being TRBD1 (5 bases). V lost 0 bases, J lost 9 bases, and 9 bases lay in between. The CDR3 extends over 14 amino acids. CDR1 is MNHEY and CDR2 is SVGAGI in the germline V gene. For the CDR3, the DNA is TGTGCCAGCAGTTACTCGTTGGGGGGTTCACCCCTCCACTTT. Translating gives CASSYSLGGSPLHF.

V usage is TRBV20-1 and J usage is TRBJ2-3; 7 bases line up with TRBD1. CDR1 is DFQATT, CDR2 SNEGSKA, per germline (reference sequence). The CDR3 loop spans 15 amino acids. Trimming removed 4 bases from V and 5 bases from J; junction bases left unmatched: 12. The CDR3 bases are TGCAGTGCTACCCAGGTGCAGGGGGTGCAAGATACGCAGTATTTT. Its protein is CSATQVQGVQDTQYF.